This T cell receptor (beta chain) was identified during a study of blood T cell repertoires in COVID-19. Study as a whole: There were acute and convalescent COVID-19 samples, and they came from the United States, Italy and Spain. From T cells, B-cell-depleted T cells, or PBMCs came the material, which was cDNA or gDNA.

V shed 4 bases and J 3 bases; nucleotides not matched to a gene: 3. Germline V lookup: CDR1 SGHRS, CDR2 YFSETQ. The CDR3 has 13 residues. As originally analysed: Reference gene primer amplification gave nucleated cell count estimates. Sequencing was performed with immunoSEQ multiplex PCR; in TCRdb, only in-frame clones are kept and a portion is missing. V, J and clone size are taken as reported in that table, and D and trimming were inferred from the DNA itself. Of about 110,000 clones in the sample, approximately 83% were seen once. Sequenced: peripheral blood. J is TRBJ1-1 and V is TRBV5-1; 7 bases are shared with TRBD1. This clonotype was obtained from an older woman with acute or convalescent COVID-19. The CDR3: CASSPQGYTEAFF. DNA for the CDR3: TGCGCCAGCAGCCCACAGGGGTACACTGAAGCTTTCTTT.